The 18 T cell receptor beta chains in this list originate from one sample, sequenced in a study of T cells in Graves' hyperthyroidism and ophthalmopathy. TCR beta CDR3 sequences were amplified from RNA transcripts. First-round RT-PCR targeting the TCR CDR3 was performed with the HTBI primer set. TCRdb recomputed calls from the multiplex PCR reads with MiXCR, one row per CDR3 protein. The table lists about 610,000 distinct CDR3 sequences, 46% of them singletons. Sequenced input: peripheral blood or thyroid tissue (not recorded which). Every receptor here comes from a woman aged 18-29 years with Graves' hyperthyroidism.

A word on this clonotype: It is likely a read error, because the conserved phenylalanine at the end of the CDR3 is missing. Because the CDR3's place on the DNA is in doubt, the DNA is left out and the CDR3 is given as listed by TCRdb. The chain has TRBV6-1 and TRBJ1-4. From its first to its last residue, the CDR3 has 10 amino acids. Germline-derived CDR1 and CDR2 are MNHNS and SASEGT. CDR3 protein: CASSEDPGFY.

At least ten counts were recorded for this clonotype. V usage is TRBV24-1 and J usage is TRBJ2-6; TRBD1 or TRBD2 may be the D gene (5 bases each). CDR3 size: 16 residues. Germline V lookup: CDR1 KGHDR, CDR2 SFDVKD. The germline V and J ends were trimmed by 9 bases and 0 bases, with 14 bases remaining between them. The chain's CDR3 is CATGDGRDSGANVLTF. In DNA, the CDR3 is TGTGCCACCGGGGACGGGCGAGACTCTGGGGCCAACGTCCTGACTTTC.

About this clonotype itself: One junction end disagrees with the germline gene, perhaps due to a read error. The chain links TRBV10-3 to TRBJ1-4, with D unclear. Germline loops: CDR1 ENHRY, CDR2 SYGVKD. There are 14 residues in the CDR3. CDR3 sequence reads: CAISGGKGNKKLFF. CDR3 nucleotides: TGCGCCATCAGTGGAGGGAAGGGTAATAAAAAACTGTTTTTT.

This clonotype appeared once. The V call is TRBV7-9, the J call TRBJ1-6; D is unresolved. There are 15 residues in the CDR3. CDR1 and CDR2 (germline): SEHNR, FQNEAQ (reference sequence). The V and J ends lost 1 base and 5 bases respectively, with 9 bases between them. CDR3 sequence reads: CASSLDPKDNSPLHF. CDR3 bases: TGTGCCAGCAGCTTAGACCCAAAAGATAATTCACCCCTCCACTTT.

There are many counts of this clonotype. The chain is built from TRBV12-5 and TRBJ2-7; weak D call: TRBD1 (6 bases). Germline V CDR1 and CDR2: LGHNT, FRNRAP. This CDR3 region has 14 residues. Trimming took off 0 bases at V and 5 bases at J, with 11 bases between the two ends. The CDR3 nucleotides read TGTGCTAGTGGTTTGGTAACAGGGTCCCACGAGCAGTACTTC. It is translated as CASGLVTGSHEQYF.

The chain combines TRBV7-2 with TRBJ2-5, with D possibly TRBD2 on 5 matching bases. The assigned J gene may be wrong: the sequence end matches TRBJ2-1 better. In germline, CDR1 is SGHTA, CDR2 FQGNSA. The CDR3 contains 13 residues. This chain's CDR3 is CATRSGNYNEQFF. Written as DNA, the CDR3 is TGTGCCACCAGGAGCGGAAACTACAATGAGCAGTTCTTC.

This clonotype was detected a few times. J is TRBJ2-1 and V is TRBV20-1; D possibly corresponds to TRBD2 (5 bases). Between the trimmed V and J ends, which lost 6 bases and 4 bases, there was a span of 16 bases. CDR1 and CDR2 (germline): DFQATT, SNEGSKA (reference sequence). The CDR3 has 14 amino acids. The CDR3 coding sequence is TGCAGTGCGCAGCCGGGAAGAGGATACAATGAGCAGTTCTTC. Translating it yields CSAQPGRGYNEQFF.

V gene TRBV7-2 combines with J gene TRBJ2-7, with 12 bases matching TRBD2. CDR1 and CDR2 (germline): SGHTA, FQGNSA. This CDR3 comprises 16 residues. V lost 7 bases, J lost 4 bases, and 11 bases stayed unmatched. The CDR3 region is CASTRLAGAGAYEQYF. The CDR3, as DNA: TGTGCCAGCACAAGACTAGCGGGAGCGGGAGCATACGAGCAGTACTTC. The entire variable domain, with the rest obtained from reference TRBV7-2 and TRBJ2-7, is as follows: GAGVSQSPSNKVTEKGKDVELRCDPISGHTALYWYRQSLGQGLEFLIYFQGNSAPDKSGLPSDRFSAERTGGSVSTLTIQRTQQEDSAVYLCASTRLAGAGAYEQYFGPGTRLTVT.

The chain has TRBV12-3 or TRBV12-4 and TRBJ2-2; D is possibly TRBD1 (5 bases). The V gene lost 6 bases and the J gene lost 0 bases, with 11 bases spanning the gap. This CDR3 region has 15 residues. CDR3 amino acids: CASRDGQANTGELFF. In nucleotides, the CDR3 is TGTGCCAGCAGAGATGGACAAGCGAACACCGGGGAGCTGTTTTTT.

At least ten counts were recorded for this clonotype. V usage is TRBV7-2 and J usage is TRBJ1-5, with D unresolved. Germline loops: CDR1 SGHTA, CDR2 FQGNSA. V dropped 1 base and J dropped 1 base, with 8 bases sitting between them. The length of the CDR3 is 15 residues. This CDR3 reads CASSLEVSSNQPQHF. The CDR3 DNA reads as TGTGCCAGCAGCTTAGAAGTAAGCAGCAATCAGCCCCAGCATTTT.

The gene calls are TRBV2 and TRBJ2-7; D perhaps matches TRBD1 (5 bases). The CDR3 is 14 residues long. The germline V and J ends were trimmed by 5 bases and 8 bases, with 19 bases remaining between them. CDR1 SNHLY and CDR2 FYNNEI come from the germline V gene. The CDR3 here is CASSLRQNQPQQYF. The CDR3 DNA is TGTGCCAGCAGTCTTCGACAGAATCAGCCCCAGCAGTACTTC.

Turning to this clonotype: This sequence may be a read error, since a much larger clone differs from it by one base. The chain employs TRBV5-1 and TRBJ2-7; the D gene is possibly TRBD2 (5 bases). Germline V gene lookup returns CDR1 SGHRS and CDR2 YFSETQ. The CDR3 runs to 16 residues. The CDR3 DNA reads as TGCGCCGGCAGCTTGGGTCACGGCGGGCCCTCCTACGAGCAGTACTTC. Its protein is CAGSLGHGGPSYEQYF.

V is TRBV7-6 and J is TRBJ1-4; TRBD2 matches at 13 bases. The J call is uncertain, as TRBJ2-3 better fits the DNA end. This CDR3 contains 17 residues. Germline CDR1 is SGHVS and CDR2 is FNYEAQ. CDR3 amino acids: CASSPGLAGTSTDTQYF. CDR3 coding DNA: TGTGCCAGCAGCCCGGGACTAGCGGGAACTAGCACAGATACGCAGTATTTT.

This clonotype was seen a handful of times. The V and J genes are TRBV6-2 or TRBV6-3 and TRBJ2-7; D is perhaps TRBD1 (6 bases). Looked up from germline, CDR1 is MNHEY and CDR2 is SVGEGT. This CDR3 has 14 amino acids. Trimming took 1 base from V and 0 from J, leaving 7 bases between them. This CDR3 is CASSYLDSSYEQYF. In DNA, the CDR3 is TGTGCCAGCAGTTACTTGGACAGCTCCTACGAGCAGTACTTC.

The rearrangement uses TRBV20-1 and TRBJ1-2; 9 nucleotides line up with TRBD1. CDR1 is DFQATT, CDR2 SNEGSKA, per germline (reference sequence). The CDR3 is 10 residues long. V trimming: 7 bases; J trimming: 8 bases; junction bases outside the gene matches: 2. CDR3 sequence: CSGGQGGYTF. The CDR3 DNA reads TGCAGTGGCGGACAGGGGGGCTACACCTTC.

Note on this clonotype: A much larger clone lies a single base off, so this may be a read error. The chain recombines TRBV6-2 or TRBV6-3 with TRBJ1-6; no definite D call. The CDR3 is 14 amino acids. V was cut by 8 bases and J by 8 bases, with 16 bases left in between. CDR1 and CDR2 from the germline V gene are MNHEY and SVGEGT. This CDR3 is CASGEAGRDSPLHF. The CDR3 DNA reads TGTGCCAGCGGTGAAGCTGGGAGGGATTCACCCCTCCACTTT.

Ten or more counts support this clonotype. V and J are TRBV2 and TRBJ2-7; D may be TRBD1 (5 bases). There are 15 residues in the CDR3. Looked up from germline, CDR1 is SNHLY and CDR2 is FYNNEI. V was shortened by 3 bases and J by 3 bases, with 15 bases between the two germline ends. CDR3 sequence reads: CASSEVQGNDYEQYF. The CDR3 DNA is TGTGCCAGCAGTGAGGTGCAGGGAAACGACTACGAGCAGTACTTC.

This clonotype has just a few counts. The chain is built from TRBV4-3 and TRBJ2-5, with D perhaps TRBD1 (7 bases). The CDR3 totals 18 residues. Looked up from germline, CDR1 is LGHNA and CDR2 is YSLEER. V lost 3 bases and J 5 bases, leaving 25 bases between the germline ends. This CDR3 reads CASSQAPRGNRGGETQYF. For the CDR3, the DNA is TGCGCCAGCAGCCAGGCCCCGCGGGGAAACAGGGGCGGGGAGACCCAGTACTTC.